This T cell receptor (beta chain) stems from a study of cytomegalovirus exposure and HLA in healthy donors. Researchers ran the PCR with 60 Vbeta and 13 Jbeta primers. Measured with immunoSEQ multiplex PCR; TCRdb has only the in-frame clones, and not every one. This table has roughly 150,000 clones, around four fifths appearing once. Study-level findings and limits: Some V segments, TRBV6-2 and TRBV6-3 among them, were indistinguishable and were therefore excluded.

In the case of this clone: The antigen remains unidentified.

Trimming removed 7 bases from V and 3 bases from J; junction bases left unmatched: 11. Germline CDR1 reads SGHRS; CDR2 reads YFSETQ. The CDR3 has 16 amino acids. The chain links TRBV5-1 to TRBJ2-1; 9 bases align to TRBD2. The sequenced material came from PBMCs. The clonotype comes from a man aged 25-45 years in good health and CMV-seronegative. In DNA, the CDR3 is TGCGCCAGCTCAAAGGGCGGGGGGGCGTACTACAATGAGCAGTTCTTC. It codes for CASSKGGGAYYNEQFF.